The sample holds many counts of the clone carrying this T cell receptor beta chain. Its antigen is unidentified. Germline CDR1 reads MGHDK; CDR2 reads SYGVNS. The V end was cut by 8 bases, the J end by 1 base, with 8 bases between. This CDR3 contains 13 residues. The sample originates from a study of regulatory T cells in long-lasting Graves disease. General study points: Persistent cases favored TRBV28, TRBJ1-2 and TRBJ2-5. Peripheral blood, not thyroid tissue, was the sole material studied.

Building the TCR beta libraries relied on iRepertoire HTBI primers, and CDR3 regions underwent Arm-PCR. Each CDR3 protein is one row after TCRdb ran MiXCR on the multiplex PCR reads. The table has over 400,000 distinct CDR3 sequences, 14% seen once. Time point in this sample: newly diagnosed GD, antithyroid drugs for less than 3 months. The TCR library used RNA extracted from PBMCs. These data were also reused for a study on T cells in Graves' hyperthyroidism and ophthalmopathy.

The V and J genes are TRBV25-1 and TRBJ2-2, with D unclear. The receptor was isolated from a woman in her 50s with Graves disease. The sample consisted of peripheral blood mononuclear cells (PBMCs), taken at new diagnosis, from a patient treated with antithyroid drugs. The DNA for the CDR3 is TGTGCCAGCCTTGAGGAGAACACCGGGGAGCTGTTTTTT. Protein product: CASLEENTGELFF.